The 24 T cell receptor beta chains given below trace back to one sample, sequenced in a study of T cell responses to AZD1222 COVID-19 vaccine (dated by TCRdb to 2020 to 2023). The protocol used for the library was the immunoSEQ multiplex PCR assay. TCRdb retrieved this table from immuneACCESS and kept in-frame rearrangements only. Not all clones are present; in checked studies, unresolved V genes account for under half, and no reason is known for the remainder. Across this sample there are 95,000 to 150,000 clones, with 85% to 90% seen only once. Under 3% of the sample rests with the top ten. Interpreted using the paper, the time point label stands for: about 28 days (+/-7) after the second vaccine dose. The sequencing here drew on peripheral blood, taken 28 days after the second AZD1222 dose. The source is an adult who received the AZD1222 COVID-19 vaccine.

The chain has TRBV3-1 (or the pseudogene TRBV3-2) and TRBJ1-5, with TRBD1 matching 9 bases. CDR3 length: 18 residues. Trimming took 4 bases from V and 6 from J; bases not matched to a gene: 16. Per the germline V gene, CDR1 is LGHDT and CDR2 is YNNKEL (reference sequence). CDR3 in DNA: TGTGCCAGCAGCCTACTACAGGGGGCGAAGCAAACCTTTCAGCCCCAGCATTTT. Translated, it gives CASSLLQGAKQTFQPQHF.

The chain uses TRBV5-1 and TRBJ2-7, with 15 bases aligning to TRBD2. The CDR3 contains 17 residues. Trimming cost V 3 bases and J 3 bases; bases outside gene matches: 7. Germline values: CDR1 SGHRS, CDR2 YFSETQ. The CDR3 here is CASSWGTSGGRNYEQYF. The DNA of the CDR3 is TGCGCCAGCAGCTGGGGGACTAGCGGGGGGCGAAACTACGAGCAGTACTTC.

The rearrangement uses TRBV6-5 and TRBJ2-2; 9 bases align to TRBD2. The CDR3 loop spans 16 amino acids. V shed 2 bases and J 6 bases; nucleotides not matched to a gene: 7. Germline CDR1 MNHEY, CDR2 SVGAGI. This CDR3 is CASSYPAGGRPGELFF. The CDR3 coding sequence is TGTGCCAGCAGTTACCCGGCGGGGGGGCGTCCCGGGGAGCTGTTTTTT.

The rearrangement joins TRBV4-3 to TRBJ1-2, with 9 nucleotides matching TRBD1. The germline V gene has CDR1 LGHNA and CDR2 YSLEER. There are 15 residues in the CDR3. Trimming cost V 0 bases and J 7 bases; bases outside gene matches: 6. CDR3: CASSQDLRQGVGYTF. Here the CDR3 DNA reads TGCGCCAGCAGCCAAGATCTACGACAGGGGGTTGGCTACACCTTC.

The V gene is TRBV2, the J gene TRBJ1-1, with D unresolved. Trimming left V 7 bases short and J 1 base short, with 22 bases between. Germline CDR1 reads SNHLY; CDR2 reads FYNNEI. This CDR3 region has 17 residues. CDR3 sequence reads: CASTPLAGGLGNTEAFF. CDR3 DNA: TGTGCCAGCACCCCTTTGGCAGGCGGGTTGGGGAACACTGAAGCTTTCTTT.

This rearrangement joins TRBV7-2 to TRBJ2-7; no reliable D call. Germline V gives CDR1 SGHTA, CDR2 FQGNSA. Trimming pared 4 bases from V and 4 bases from J, leaving 11 bases between. The CDR3 totals 13 residues. The CDR3 nucleotides are TGTGCCAGCAGCTCCCAGGTTGGGTACGAGCAGTACTTC. It codes for CASSSQVGYEQYF.

The CDR3 DNA sequence: TGTGCCAGCAGCCAGTGGGGACATTCACCCCTCCACTTT. It specifies CASSQWGHSPLHF. V gene TRBV14 combines with J gene TRBJ1-6, with a possible D match to TRBD1 (5 bases). Germline V gene sequence: CDR1 SGHDN, CDR2 FVKESK. The CDR3 runs 13 residues. Trimming stripped 3 bases from V and 8 bases from J, with 8 bases between. Full variable domain (rest looked up from reference TRBV14 and TRBJ1-6): EAGVTQFPSHSVIEKGQTVTLRCDPISGHDNLYWYRRVMGKEIKFLLHFVKESKQDESGMPNNRFLAERTGGTYSTLKVQPAELEDSGVYFCASSQWGHSPLHFGNGTRLTVT.

This chain joins TRBV6-5 and TRBJ1-5; D is undetermined. V shed 8 bases and J shed 2 bases, with 7 bases lying between them. Per the germline V gene, CDR1 is MNHEY and CDR2 is SVGAGI. The CDR3 spans 12 residues. The CDR3 region is CASGFGNQPQHF. CDR3 DNA: TGTGCCAGCGGGTTCGGCAATCAGCCCCAGCATTTT.

The rearrangement links TRBV30 to TRBJ1-5; D is unresolved. From germline, CDR1 is GTSNPN and CDR2 SVGIG (reference sequence). The V and J ends lost 3 bases and 5 bases respectively, with 14 bases between them. CDR3 length equals 14 residues. The CDR3 loop reads CAWSDTSWDQPQHF. CDR3 in DNA: TGTGCCTGGAGCGATACCTCCTGGGATCAGCCCCAGCATTTT.

Only a few counts were recorded for this clone. The rearrangement uses TRBV6-1 and TRBJ1-1; a weak D match, TRBD1 (5 bases). CDR1 MNHNS and CDR2 SASEGT come from the germline V gene. The CDR3 sequence is 15 residues long. With 2 bases removed from V and 1 base from J, the gap between germline ends came to 11 bases. CDR3 sequence reads: CASSEFAGRNTEAFF. The CDR3, as DNA: TGTGCCAGCAGTGAATTCGCAGGGAGGAACACTGAAGCTTTCTTT.

The chain combines TRBV5-1 with TRBJ1-4; the D gene is possibly TRBD1 (5 bases). Germline V gene data show CDR1 as SGHRS and CDR2 as YFSETQ. This CDR3 spans 15 amino acids. V gave up 4 bases and J gave up 10 bases, with 20 bases separating them. As DNA, the CDR3 is TGCGCCAGCAGCCCTACAGGCCCTGATCTAGGAAAACTGTTTTTT. Protein: CASSPTGPDLGKLFF. Drawing the rest from reference TRBV5-1 and TRBJ1-4, the complete variable domain is KAGVTQTPRYLIKTRGQQVTLSCSPISGHRSVSWYQQTPGQGLQFLFEYFSETQRNKGNFPGRFSGRQFSNSRSEMNVSTLELGDSALYLCASSPTGPDLGKLFFGSGTQLSVL.

The chain recombines TRBV28 with TRBJ1-4; the D gene is possibly TRBD1 (5 bases). Trimming pared 6 bases from V and 5 bases from J, leaving 10 bases between. CDR3 length: 13 amino acids. The germline V gene encodes CDR1 MDHEN and CDR2 SYDVKM. The CDR3 reads CASRPPGNEKLFF. The CDR3 nucleotides are TGTGCCAGCAGACCCCCAGGGAATGAAAAACTGTTTTTT.

The chain combines TRBV6-1 with TRBJ1-6; D is possibly TRBD1 (5 bases). CDR1 and CDR2 from the germline V gene are MNHNS and SASEGT. This CDR3 is built from 14 residues. V was cut by 2 bases and J by 3 bases, with 5 bases left in between. CDR3 sequence reads: CASSETGYNSPLHF. CDR3 DNA sequence: TGTGCCAGCAGTGAAACAGGCTATAATTCACCCCTCCACTTT.

J is TRBJ1-1 and V is TRBV4-2; TRBD1 is a possible D gene (5 bases). V lost 0 bases, J lost 8 bases, and 16 bases lay in between. This CDR3 region has 15 residues. Per germline, CDR1 LGHNA and CDR2 YNFKEQ. Written as DNA, the CDR3 is TGTGCCAGCAGCCAAGAATGGGACGTAACGGAGGAAGCTTTCTTT. It yields the protein CASSQEWDVTEEAFF.

This rearrangement joins TRBV6-4 to TRBJ2-3; no firm D call. Between the trimmed V and J ends, which lost 2 bases and 0 bases, there was a span of 9 bases. The CDR3 has 15 residues. From germline, CDR1 is MRHNA and CDR2 SNTAGT. The CDR3 nucleotides are TGTGCCAGCAGTGACCACGGCGGCAGCACAGATACGCAGTATTTT. Amino acids: CASSDHGGSTDTQYF.

This chain uses TRBV11-2 with TRBJ2-1; 9 bases map to TRBD2. J lost 8 bases, V lost 5 bases, and 10 bases had no gene match. Germline V gene lookup returns CDR1 SGHAT and CDR2 FQNNGV. This CDR3 contains 15 residues. The chain's CDR3 is CASSLSGGHSDEQFF. The CDR3 DNA is TGTGCCAGCAGCCTCAGCGGGGGGCACTCCGATGAGCAGTTCTTC.

The rearrangement uses TRBV5-5 and TRBJ2-5; TRBD2 matches at 13 bases. This CDR3 has 16 amino acids. Germline trimming cut 1 base from V and 5 bases from J; bases unmatched to any gene: 5. CDR1 is SGHKS and CDR2 is YYEKEE in the germline V gene (reference sequence). This CDR3 is CASSLTSGGAWETQYF. CDR3 nucleotide sequence: TGTGCCAGCAGCTTGACTAGCGGGGGGGCTTGGGAGACCCAGTACTTC.

The chain combines TRBV6-1 with TRBJ1-2; no clear D. The CDR3 totals 13 residues. Trimming removed 2 bases at V and 2 bases at J, with 6 bases between. Per the germline V gene, CDR1 is MNHNS and CDR2 is SASEGT. This CDR3 reads CASSEYLNYGYTF. Written as DNA, the CDR3 is TGTGCCAGCAGTGAATACTTAAACTATGGCTACACCTTC.

This clone was observed once. J is TRBJ1-1 and V is TRBV30; D remains unclear. The CDR3 spans 14 residues. CDR1 and CDR2 from the germline V gene are GTSNPN and SVGIG (reference sequence). The ends were cut back, 2 bases at V and 4 bases at J, with 14 bases in the middle. The CDR3 sequence: CAWSMEVLATEAFF. Here the CDR3 DNA reads TGTGCCTGGAGTATGGAGGTGCTCGCCACTGAAGCTTTCTTT.

The chain couples TRBV4-1 to TRBJ2-3, with D uncertain. With 1 base removed from V and 5 bases from J, the gap between germline ends came to 13 bases. The CDR3 has 15 residues. In germline, CDR1 is MGHRA, CDR2 YSYEKL. This CDR3 is CASSQVVLAGDTQYF. In DNA, the CDR3 is TGCGCCAGCAGCCAAGTGGTGTTAGCTGGAGATACGCAGTATTTT.

The J gene is TRBJ1-2, the V gene TRBV7-9; 8 positions match TRBD1. The V gene's germline CDR1 is SEHNR and CDR2 FQNEAQ (reference sequence). The V segment lost 1 base and the J segment 5 bases; nucleotides outside the gene matches: 9. The CDR3 loop spans 16 amino acids. The chain's CDR3 is CASSLDDRGSRYGYTF. The CDR3 coding sequence is TGTGCCAGCAGCTTAGACGACAGGGGAAGTAGGTATGGCTACACCTTC.

The chain joins TRBV9 to TRBJ1-1; D call uncertain. CDR1 and CDR2 (germline): SGDLS, YYNGEE. Between the trimmed V and J ends, which lost 2 bases and 7 bases, there was a span of 12 bases. The CDR3 runs to 13 residues. The CDR3 nucleotides are TGTGCCAGCAGCGTCCCAGCCCCAGGTGAAGCTTTCTTT. Translation: CASSVPAPGEAFF.

The V gene is TRBV5-1, the J gene TRBJ1-2; D might be TRBD1 (5 bases). The CDR3 is 15 amino acids. With 0 bases removed from V and 7 bases from J, the gap between germline ends came to 16 bases. CDR1 and CDR2 from the germline V gene are SGHRS and YFSETQ. The CDR3 DNA sequence: TGCGCCAGCAGCTTGGGTTCAGGGAGGTTATCTGGCTACACCTTC. This encodes CASSLGSGRLSGYTF. The variable domain in full, with the rest retrieved from reference TRBV5-1 and TRBJ1-2, is KAGVTQTPRYLIKTRGQQVTLSCSPISGHRSVSWYQQTPGQGLQFLFEYFSETQRNKGNFPGRFSGRQFSNSRSEMNVSTLELGDSALYLCASSLGSGRLSGYTFGSGTRLTVV.

The chain recombines TRBV7-9 with TRBJ2-2; no clear D. The CDR3 sequence is 14 residues long. V was cut by 2 bases and J by 0 bases, with 4 bases left in between. The V gene's germline CDR1 is SEHNR and CDR2 FQNEAQ (reference sequence). The CDR3 spells CASSLWTNTGELFF. In nucleotides, the CDR3 is TGTGCCAGCAGCTTATGGACGAACACCGGGGAGCTGTTTTTT.